This TCR beta chain was sequenced during a study of shared clonotypes between healthy human individuals. Clones were read by immunoSEQ multiplex PCR, and TCRdb kept only the in-frame ones, dropping some. The profile shows about 2.4 million clones, 90% to 95% of them singletons. Germline V gives CDR1 SGHNT, CDR2 YYREEE (reference sequence). The CDR3 is 14 residues long. Trimming pared 7 bases from V and 1 base from J, leaving 14 bases between. Sequenced: naive CD4+ T cells from PBMCs. The subset is: CD45RA+ positively selected. The chain uses TRBV5-4 and TRBJ1-1, with D tentatively TRBD1 (5 bases). This sequence was found in a man between 18 and 29 years old in good health. Some clones in this sample may be carry-over from other donors' samples. This CDR3 reads CASHGAAPNTEAFF. CDR3 in DNA: TGTGCCAGCCACGGGGCAGCACCGAACACTGAAGCTTTCTTT.